Listed here are 26 T cell receptor beta chains from one sample, sequenced in a study of T-cell memory formation after mild COVID-19. TCRdb called the 5' RACE reads again in MiXCR, with one record for every CDR3 protein. In the table there are around 440,000 distinct CDR3 sequences, about 20% of which are singletons. Material for sequencing was PBMCs or a T cell subset sorted from them (not recorded which). The receptors originated from an adult woman who had mild COVID-19 (a few samples of this study predate the infection). Cell type and time point are not known.

This clonotype turned up a few times. The V call is TRBV6-1, the J call TRBJ2-7; D is unclear. Trimming stripped 5 bases from V and 0 bases from J, with 14 bases between. CDR3 length: 15 residues. The germline gives CDR1 MNHNS, CDR2 SASEGT. The CDR3 reads CASSPSTASSYEQYF. CDR3 bases: TGTGCCAGCAGTCCCTCGACGGCTAGCTCCTACGAGCAGTACTTC.

The V gene is TRBV15, the J gene TRBJ2-4; TRBD1 matches at 11 bases. Looked up from germline, CDR1 is LNHNV and CDR2 is YYDKDF (reference sequence). Trimming took 1 base from V and 7 from J; bases not matched to a gene: 3. The CDR3 covers 15 residues. The CDR3 reads CATSRGGTGGNIQYF. The CDR3 DNA reads as TGTGCCACCAGCAGAGGTGGGACAGGGGGTAACATTCAGTACTTC.

This clonotype was detected many times. The chain combines TRBV23-1 with TRBJ2-1, with D perhaps TRBD1 or TRBD2 (5 bases each). TRBV23-1 is sorted into the ORF group, with uncertain function. The V end lost 1 base, the J end lost 5 bases, and 15 bases lay between the germline ends. The CDR3 runs 16 residues. CDR3 in amino acids: CASSQYGTEMDNEQFF. CDR3 coding DNA: TGCGCCAGCAGTCAATACGGGACCGAAATGGACAATGAGCAGTTCTTC.

This clonotype was recorded only once. The chain combines TRBV7-6 with TRBJ1-1, with 8 bases identical to TRBD1. The CDR3 extends over 16 amino acids. Germline V gene data show CDR1 as SGHVS and CDR2 as FNYEAQ. The V segment lost 1 base and the J segment 6 bases; nucleotides outside the gene matches: 10. CDR3 sequence (DNA): TGTGCCAGCAGCTTAGGGCCAGGGGGCGAAGCGGCTGAAGCTTTCTTT. Protein product: CASSLGPGGEAAEAFF.

The chain employs TRBV20-1 and TRBJ1-1, with D unclear. V shed 0 bases and J shed 1 base, with 9 bases lying between them. In germline, CDR1 is DFQATT, CDR2 SNEGSKA (reference sequence). The CDR3 has 14 amino acids. The CDR3 spells CSARDGNRNTEAFF. In DNA form, the CDR3 reads TGCAGTGCTAGAGATGGGAACAGGAACACTGAAGCTTTCTTT.

This clonotype has only a few counts. V and J are TRBV5-4 and TRBJ2-3, with D tentatively TRBD1 or TRBD2 (5 bases each). Trimming cost V 9 bases and J 0 bases, with 14 bases left between them. In germline, CDR1 is SGHNT, CDR2 YYREEE (reference sequence). CDR3 length equals 14 residues. CDR3 nucleotides: TGTGCCATACGAGGGGATTCTAGCACAGATACGCAGTATTTT. Protein sequence: CAIRGDSSTDTQYF.

This chain uses TRBV12-3 or TRBV12-4 with TRBJ2-5, with TRBD1 matching 7 bases. CDR3 length: 12 amino acids. The V segment lost 6 bases and the J segment 9 bases; nucleotides outside the gene matches: 7. The CDR3 DNA follows: TGTGCCAGCAGGGGAACAGGGGTGGCCCAGTACTTC. Protein product: CASRGTGVAQYF.

This clonotype was counted ten times or more. This rearrangement joins TRBV7-2 to TRBJ1-5, with TRBD1 as a possible D gene (6 bases). Per germline, CDR1 SGHTA and CDR2 FQGNSA. Trimming left V 5 bases short and J 1 base short, with 9 bases between. This CDR3 spans 14 amino acids. CDR3: CASSIGQSNQPQHF. CDR3 DNA sequence: TGTGCCAGCAGCATCGGACAGAGCAATCAGCCCCAGCATTTT. The variable domain in full, completed from reference TRBV7-2 and TRBJ1-5, reads GAGVSQSPSNKVTEKGKDVELRCDPISGHTALYWYRQSLGQGLEFLIYFQGNSAPDKSGLPSDRFSAERTGGSVSTLTIQRTQQEDSAVYLCASSIGQSNQPQHFGDGTRLSIL.

This clonotype has ten or more counts. The gene calls are TRBV24-1 and TRBJ2-3; D is undetermined. Per germline, CDR1 KGHDR and CDR2 SFDVKD. The germline V and J ends were trimmed by 9 bases and 2 bases, with 5 bases remaining between them. This CDR3 is built from 11 residues. CDR3 region: CATSHTDTQYF. CDR3 coding DNA: TGTGCCACCTCGCACACAGATACGCAGTATTTT.

V gene TRBV15 combines with J gene TRBJ2-5; 7 bases are a match to TRBD2. The CDR3 is 14 amino acids. The V gene end was trimmed by 0 bases and the J gene end by 5 bases; junction bases not matched to a gene: 3. Germline CDR1 reads LNHNV; CDR2 reads YYDKDF (reference sequence). The CDR3 sequence is CATSRDWEGETQYF. In DNA form, the CDR3 reads TGTGCCACCAGCAGAGATTGGGAGGGGGAGACCCAGTACTTC.

The chain carries TRBV29-1 and TRBJ2-3; D gene ambiguous. CDR1 is SQVTM and CDR2 is ANQGSEA in the germline V gene. Trimming took 2 bases from V and 0 from J, leaving 9 bases between them. The CDR3 is 14 amino acids. The CDR3 reads CSVESDGSTDTQYF. The CDR3 bases are TGCAGCGTTGAAAGTGACGGGAGCACAGATACGCAGTATTTT.

The chain carries TRBV6-6 and TRBJ2-1, with 9 nucleotides matching TRBD2. With V trimmed by 5 bases and J by 9 bases, 8 bases remained unmatched. Germline V CDR1 and CDR2: MNHNY, SVGAGI (reference sequence). The CDR3 has 14 residues. In nucleotides, the CDR3 is TGTGCCAGCAGTACGGAGCTAGCGGGGTTTGAGCAGTTCTTC. Its protein is CASSTELAGFEQFF.

V and J are TRBV21-1 and TRBJ2-5; TRBD1 is the table's D call and was not checked against the DNA. TRBV21-1 is a pseudogene. The CDR3 loop spans 14 amino acids. The CDR3, as DNA: TGTGCCAGCAGCAATCCGAGGGGGAGAGAGACCCAGTACTTC. This gives the protein CASSNPRGRETQYF.

This chain joins TRBV4-1 and TRBJ2-2; D perhaps matches TRBD1 (6 bases). This CDR3 is built from 16 residues. V lost 4 bases and J lost 0, with 12 bases in between. Germline CDR1 MGHRA, CDR2 YSYEKL. In DNA form, the CDR3 reads TGCGCCAGCAGCCGAAGGGACATCGCGAACACCGGGGAGCTGTTTTTT. It is translated as CASSRRDIANTGELFF.

This clonotype was detected only a few times. The chain has TRBV16 and TRBJ2-5; no reliable D call. This CDR3 contains 12 residues. The V end lost 5 bases, the J end lost 5 bases, and 9 bases lay between the germline ends. Per germline, CDR1 KGHSY and CDR2 FQNENV. The CDR3: CASSKQRETQYF. The DNA of the CDR3 is TGTGCCAGCAGCAAACAACGCGAGACCCAGTACTTC. The entire variable domain, with the rest obtained from reference TRBV16 and TRBJ2-5, is as follows: GEEVAQTPKHLVRGEGQKAKLYCAPIKGHSYVFWYQQVLKNEFKFLISFQNENVFDETGMPKERFSAKCLPNSPCSLEIQATKLEDSAVYFCASSKQRETQYFGPGTRLLVL.

This clonotype was observed a handful of times. CDR3 coding DNA: TGTGCCAGCAGCCCAGGAAGACTAGAGGATACGCAGTATTTT. Translation: CASSPGRLEDTQYF. The chain links TRBV11-2 to TRBJ2-3; tentatively, D is TRBD2 (6 bases). This CDR3 comprises 14 residues. Germline V CDR1 and CDR2: SGHAT, FQNNGV. Trimming cost V 5 bases and J 6 bases, with 15 bases left between them.

This clonotype was seen a few times. CDR3 coding DNA: TGTGCCAGCTCACCGGGACAGGGGGCCGAGCAGTACTTC. This sequence encodes CASSPGQGAEQYF. This sequence joins TRBV18 and TRBJ2-7; 12 positions agree with TRBD1. Germline assignment: CDR1 KGHSH and CDR2 LQKENI. The junction had 0 bases not matched to a gene; V was cut back by 3 bases and J by 6 bases. The CDR3 runs 13 residues.

In its sample, this clonotype was seen a few times. CDR3 protein: CASSFRWAETQYF. The CDR3 bases are TGCGCCAGCAGCTTTAGGTGGGCGGAGACCCAGTACTTC. The J gene is TRBJ2-5, the V gene TRBV5-1, with unresolved D. V was trimmed by 2 bases and J by 5 bases, leaving 10 bases between them. From germline, CDR1 is SGHRS and CDR2 YFSETQ. The CDR3 is 13 amino acids.

At least ten counts were recorded for this clonotype. This sequence joins TRBV27 and TRBJ2-7; D is perhaps TRBD1 or TRBD2 (6 bases each). The germline V gene has CDR1 MNHEY and CDR2 SMNVEV (reference sequence). V shed 4 bases and J shed 0 bases, with 10 bases lying between them. The CDR3 extends over 14 amino acids. The CDR3 DNA reads as TGTGCCAGCAGTTGGGGGGCTACCTCCTACGAGCAGTACTTC. As protein: CASSWGATSYEQYF.

This clonotype was seen a few times. V is TRBV5-5 and J is TRBJ1-2; D remains ambiguous. Looked up from germline, CDR1 is SGHKS and CDR2 is YYEKEE (reference sequence). The CDR3 extends over 14 amino acids. Deletions cut 7 bases from V and 5 bases from J, with 18 bases between. DNA of the CDR3: TGTGCCAGCCGCTCGGGTAGCAGTCAATATGGCTACACCTTC. Translating gives CASRSGSSQYGYTF.

This clonotype occurred a few times. The chain is built from TRBV20-1 and TRBJ2-1; maybe TRBD2 (6 bases). CDR1 and CDR2 from the germline V gene are DFQATT and SNEGSKA (reference sequence). Trimming took 6 bases from V and 9 from J, leaving 24 bases between them. The CDR3 consists of 15 residues. The CDR3 loop reads CSAQSGTQLSGEQFF. The DNA of the CDR3 is TGCAGTGCACAATCGGGGACTCAATTGAGCGGTGAGCAGTTCTTC.

The sample holds many counts of this clonotype. The chain links TRBV12-3 or TRBV12-4 to TRBJ1-1; the match to TRBD1 covers 11 bases. Trimming took 5 bases from V and 3 from J; bases not matched to a gene: 2. The CDR3 is 14 residues long. CDR3 sequence (DNA): TGTGCCAGCAGTGTGGGACAGGGGGACACTGAAGCTTTCTTT. Protein product: CASSVGQGDTEAFF.

This clonotype was counted at least ten times. This chain uses TRBV6-5 with TRBJ1-1; D not certain. CDR1 and CDR2 (germline): MNHEY, SVGAGI. V was shortened by 2 bases and J by 1 base, with 5 bases between the two germline ends. The CDR3 sequence is 13 residues long. The CDR3: CASSYEPNTEAFF. DNA of the CDR3: TGTGCCAGCAGTTACGAACCGAACACTGAAGCTTTCTTT.

This clonotype was seen more than once but under ten times. This chain uses TRBV2 with TRBJ1-1; unclear D gene. V dropped 5 bases and J dropped 0 bases, with 10 bases sitting between them. This CDR3 spans 14 amino acids. The germline V gene encodes CDR1 SNHLY and CDR2 FYNNEI. This CDR3 reads CASSPVTMNTEAFF. The CDR3, as DNA: TGTGCCAGCAGTCCAGTTACCATGAACACTGAAGCTTTCTTT.

In this sample, this clonotype turned up a few times. V gene TRBV7-2 combines with J gene TRBJ2-7, with 12 bases matching TRBD1. V was clipped by 0 bases and J by 4 bases; unmatched bases: 4. CDR3 length equals 16 residues. CDR1 and CDR2 from the germline V gene are SGHTA and FQGNSA. CDR3 DNA sequence: TGTGCCAGCAGCTTAGCCGGGACAGGGGGCGGTTACGAGCAGTACTTC. This codes for CASSLAGTGGGYEQYF.

J is TRBJ2-3 and V is TRBV24-1; 10 bases map to TRBD1. Germline V gene sequence: CDR1 KGHDR, CDR2 SFDVKD. V was clipped by 4 bases and J by 3 bases; unmatched bases: 12. CDR3 size: 18 residues. CDR3 sequence: CATSDSPGTGVGTDTQYF. The CDR3 DNA is TGTGCCACCAGTGACAGTCCCGGGACAGGGGTTGGGACAGATACGCAGTATTTT.